A single sample is the source of the 16 T cell receptor beta chains below, sequenced in a study of identical twins. A single record per CDR3 protein comes from TCRdb applying MiXCR to the 5' RACE reads. The sample holds 450,000 to 600,000 distinct CDR3 sequences, about a fifth seen once. These records were also assigned to another study, of yellow fever vaccine responses in identical twins.

The sample was CD4+ T cells sorted from blood. The source is a woman aged 18-29 years in good health.

The V call is TRBV4-1, the J call TRBJ2-7; D unresolved. CDR3 length: 13 residues. Germline V gene data show CDR1 as MGHRA and CDR2 as YSYEKL. Trimming took 5 bases from V and 3 from J, leaving 11 bases between them. The CDR3 coding sequence is TGCGCCAGCAGCTCCCGGCCGGACTACGAGCAGTACTTC. It encodes CASSSRPDYEQYF.

This clonotype was counted only a few times. The chain uses TRBV12-3 or TRBV12-4 and TRBJ2-1; tentatively, D is TRBD2 (7 bases). The CDR3 runs 12 residues. Trimming pared 6 bases from V and 16 bases from J, leaving 19 bases between. CDR3 loop: CASRRAGDKPFF. The CDR3 DNA reads as TGTGCCAGCAGGCGGGCGGGGGACAAACCCTTCTTC.

The chain couples TRBV7-6 to TRBJ2-7; D is unresolved. The germline V gene has CDR1 SGHVS and CDR2 FNYEAQ. V shed 5 bases and J shed 1 base, with 12 bases lying between them. This CDR3 is built from 14 residues. The CDR3 is CASSLNAGSYEQYF. CDR3 nucleotides: TGTGCCAGCAGCCTAAATGCAGGATCCTACGAGCAGTACTTC.

The chain has TRBV11-2 and TRBJ2-1, with TRBD2 as a possible D gene (7 bases). The CDR3 is 17 residues long. Germline values: CDR1 SGHAT, CDR2 FQNNGV. V lost 4 bases and J lost 2, with 18 bases in between. CDR3 sequence: CASSYGGLADPYNEQFF. CDR3 DNA: TGTGCCAGCAGCTACGGGGGGCTAGCGGACCCCTACAATGAGCAGTTCTTC. Drawing the rest from reference TRBV11-2 and TRBJ2-1, the complete variable domain is EAGVAQSPRYKIIEKRQSVAFWCNPISGHATLYWYQQILGQGPKLLIQFQNNGVVDDSQLPKDRFSAERLKGVDSTLKIQPAKLEDSAVYLCASSYGGLADPYNEQFFGPGTRLTVL.

The V call is TRBV2, the J call TRBJ2-7, with D uncertain. From germline, CDR1 is SNHLY and CDR2 FYNNEI. The CDR3 consists of 11 residues. Trimming removed 5 bases at V and 3 bases at J, with 5 bases between. The chain's CDR3 is CASSPLYEQYF. CDR3 bases: TGTGCCAGCAGTCCCCTCTACGAGCAGTACTTC.

This clonotype has only a few counts. The J gene is TRBJ2-7, the V gene TRBV5-1, with 10 bases fitting TRBD1. Germline values: CDR1 SGHRS, CDR2 YFSETQ. The CDR3 runs 14 residues. The ends lost 6 bases at V and 2 bases at J; junction bases unmatched: 5. The CDR3 nucleotides read TGCGCCAGCACAGGGACAGGGGTGGCCTACGAGCAGTACTTC. It translates to CASTGTGVAYEQYF.

The chain is built from TRBV6-1 and TRBJ2-3, with D possibly matching TRBD1 (5 bases). The V gene's germline CDR1 is MNHNS and CDR2 SASEGT. The CDR3 loop spans 17 amino acids. The V end was cut by 1 base, the J end by 2 bases, with 16 bases between. The DNA of the CDR3 is TGTGCCAGCAGTGAAGTAGAAGGGGCCCTTCACACAGATACGCAGTATTTT. Protein: CASSEVEGALHTDTQYF.

This clonotype was detected only a few times. J is TRBJ1-5 and V is TRBV28; unclear D gene. The V end lost 8 bases, the J end lost 4 bases, and 9 bases lay between the germline ends. This CDR3 comprises 12 residues. CDR1 and CDR2 from the germline V gene are MDHEN and SYDVKM. The CDR3, as DNA: TGTGCCAGCGGTTCCAGGAATCAGCCCCAGCATTTT. Protein product: CASGSRNQPQHF.

This chain connects TRBV5-1 to TRBJ2-5, with unresolved D. The CDR3 spans 13 residues. V lost 0 bases, J lost 4 bases, and 7 bases lay in between. Germline assignment: CDR1 SGHRS and CDR2 YFSETQ. The chain's CDR3 is CASSLEVVETQYF. The CDR3 DNA reads as TGCGCCAGCAGCTTGGAGGTTGTAGAGACCCAGTACTTC.

The chain employs TRBV6-1 and TRBJ2-1; D gene ambiguous. The CDR3 is 12 residues long. V was shortened by 1 base and J by 10 bases, with 8 bases between the two germline ends. Germline V lookup: CDR1 MNHNS, CDR2 SASEGT. The chain's CDR3 is CASSEVGLEQFF. The CDR3 nucleotides read TGTGCCAGCAGTGAAGTAGGTCTGGAGCAGTTCTTC.

This clonotype was picked up a small number of times. The chain uses TRBV15 and TRBJ1-5; 7 bases line up with TRBD1. Germline assignment: CDR1 LNHNV and CDR2 YYDKDF (reference sequence). The CDR3 totals 14 residues. The V gene end was trimmed by 5 bases and the J gene end by 7 bases; junction bases not matched to a gene: 8. The chain's CDR3 is CATSLGQERQPQHF. The CDR3 DNA sequence: TGTGCCACCAGCCTCGGACAGGAAAGGCAGCCCCAGCATTTT.

This chain uses TRBV29-1 with TRBJ2-1; the D gene is possibly TRBD1 (5 bases). CDR1 is SQVTM, CDR2 ANQGSEA, per germline. The CDR3 runs 12 residues. The germline V and J ends were trimmed by 4 bases and 9 bases, with 13 bases remaining between them. CDR3 in amino acids: CSVVWGKVEQFF. CDR3 DNA: TGCAGCGTTGTCTGGGGCAAGGTTGAGCAGTTCTTC.

This clonotype was seen only a few times. This sequence joins TRBV15 and TRBJ2-1; D is possibly TRBD1 (6 bases). V lost 1 base, J lost 0 bases, and 19 bases lay in between. There are 19 residues in the CDR3. The germline CDR1 and CDR2 sequences are LNHNV and YYDKDF (reference sequence). The CDR3 loop reads CATSRAVRPQGHSYNEQFF. In nucleotides, the CDR3 is TGTGCCACCAGCAGAGCCGTTCGTCCACAGGGACACTCCTACAATGAGCAGTTCTTC.

This clonotype was seen a handful of times. The genes are TRBV10-2 and TRBJ1-3; D may be TRBD1 (6 bases). The CDR3 extends over 15 amino acids. Per the germline V gene, CDR1 is WSHSY and CDR2 is SAAADI. Trimming took 3 bases from V and 3 from J, leaving 12 bases between them. The CDR3 DNA reads as TGCGCCAGCAGTGAACCAACAGGGAATGGAAACACCATATATTTT. Translating gives CASSEPTGNGNTIYF.

Written as DNA, the CDR3 is TGCAGTGCTAGCGGGCTAGCGGGAGATACGCAGTATTTT. It codes for CSASGLAGDTQYF. This sequence joins TRBV20-1 and TRBJ2-3; TRBD2 agrees at 8 bases. The CDR3 covers 13 residues. Per germline, CDR1 DFQATT and CDR2 SNEGSKA (reference sequence). Trimming cost V 3 bases and J 5 bases; bases outside gene matches: 4.

This clonotype was observed a few times. This sequence joins TRBV28 and TRBJ1-1; the D is unclear. The CDR3 extends over 12 amino acids. Germline values: CDR1 MDHEN, CDR2 SYDVKM. Trimming shortened V by 4 bases and J by 8 bases, and 11 bases separated the two germline ends. CDR3 region: CASSYTPTEAFF. Written as DNA, the CDR3 is TGTGCCAGCAGTTACACCCCTACAGAAGCTTTCTTT.